This T cell receptor beta chain was observed in a study of patients and donors after allogeneic stem cell transplantation. Germline values: CDR1 MGHDK, CDR2 SYGVNS. This CDR3 spans 8 amino acids. Each CDR3 protein gets one entry after TCRdb re-called the RT-PCR reads with MiXCR. The sample has about a million distinct CDR3 sequences; 18% are singletons. The sequenced sample was blood, either unsorted or a sorted T cell fraction (not recorded which). This clonotype originated in a human donor who was either an allogeneic HSCT recipient or a stem cell or donor lymphocyte infusion donor (not recorded which). It is not recorded whose cells these are; they may come from a transplant donor. J is TRBJ1-5 and V is TRBV25-1; D is undetermined. CDR3 amino acids: CEDMAQHF. CDR3 in DNA: TGTGAAGACATGGCCCAGCATTTT.